What follows are 30 T cell receptor beta chains derived from one specimen sequenced in a study of shared clonotypes between healthy human individuals. Sequencing used immunoSEQ multiplex PCR; TCRdb keeps in-frame clones, though not all of them. The sample lists hundreds of thousands of clones; just over 90% were seen once. Selected positively for CCR7 and CD45RO-negative, naive CD8 cells excluded terminally differentiated effector memory CD45RA+ cells. Material: naive CD8+ T cells sorted from blood. The receptor set was obtained from a man aged 25-45 years in good health.

The chain combines TRBV28 with TRBJ1-4, with D possibly TRBD1 on 6 matching bases. CDR1 and CDR2 from the germline V gene are MDHEN and SYDVKM. V was pared by 7 bases and J by 1 base, with 13 bases between. The CDR3 is 15 amino acids. The CDR3: CASTPGQLTNEKLFF. DNA of the CDR3: TGTGCCAGCACACCCGGACAGCTAACTAATGAAAAACTGTTTTTT.

This chain connects TRBV5-1 to TRBJ2-3; D gene uncertain. Per the germline V gene, CDR1 is SGHRS and CDR2 is YFSETQ. There are 15 residues in the CDR3. Trimming removed 4 bases at V and 1 base at J, with 13 bases between. CDR3 protein: CASSRLGIRTDTQYF. The CDR3 DNA reads TGCGCCAGCAGCCGGTTGGGGATTCGCACAGATACGCAGTATTTT.

The chain has TRBV5-4 and TRBJ2-1, with unresolved D. The V gene's germline CDR1 is SGHNT and CDR2 YYREEE (reference sequence). CDR3 length equals 15 residues. Trimming pared 3 bases from V and 6 bases from J, leaving 16 bases between. This CDR3 is CASSSVESYVNEQFF. CDR3 nucleotides: TGTGCCAGCAGCTCAGTAGAGAGTTATGTCAATGAGCAGTTCTTC.

V and J are TRBV4-1 and TRBJ2-2; D not resolved. Germline V CDR1 and CDR2: MGHRA, YSYEKL. Trimming removed 3 bases at V and 4 bases at J, with 9 bases between. The CDR3 is made up of 14 amino acids. As DNA, the CDR3 is TGCGCCAGCAGCCAGTCTTTAGGCACCGGGGAGCTGTTTTTT. Amino acid sequence: CASSQSLGTGELFF.

The chain employs TRBV27 and TRBJ1-2, with 7 bases fitting TRBD1. V lost 5 bases and J lost 4; bases outside the gene matches: 13. Per the germline V gene, CDR1 is MNHEY and CDR2 is SMNVEV (reference sequence). CDR3 length equals 16 residues. Here the CDR3 DNA reads TGTGCCAGCAGTCCTACGCTCGGGACAGCCCTCTATGGCTACACCTTC. The encoded protein is CASSPTLGTALYGYTF.

The chain combines TRBV23-1 with TRBJ1-4; TRBD1 agrees at 8 bases. TRBV23-1 is sorted into the ORF group, with uncertain function. The CDR3 loop spans 17 amino acids. J gave up 8 bases and V 0 bases, and 11 bases lay outside the gene matches. The CDR3 is CASSQSAPGQGGEKLFF. As DNA, the CDR3 is TGCGCCAGCAGTCAATCGGCCCCTGGACAGGGAGGAGAAAAACTGTTTTTT.

The chain recombines TRBV7-9 with TRBJ2-1; TRBD2 aligns across 7 bases. Per the germline V gene, CDR1 is SEHNR and CDR2 is FQNEAQ (reference sequence). With V trimmed by 6 bases and J by 7 bases, 15 bases remained unmatched. The CDR3 has 16 amino acids. CDR3 sequence: CASRHPRRETGNEQFF. The CDR3 nucleotides read TGTGCCAGCAGACACCCCCGGCGGGAGACTGGGAATGAGCAGTTCTTC.

The chain has TRBV4-1 and TRBJ2-7; TRBD2 matches 7 bases. Germline CDR1 reads MGHRA; CDR2 reads YSYEKL. V shed 1 base and J 4 bases; nucleotides not matched to a gene: 7. This CDR3 contains 15 residues. For the CDR3, the DNA is TGCGCCAGCAGCCAAGTGGCGGGGGTTGGTTACGAGCAGTACTTC. This sequence encodes CASSQVAGVGYEQYF.

The chain couples TRBV30 to TRBJ1-1, with TRBD1 matching 9 bases. Trimming cost V 2 bases and J 4 bases; bases outside gene matches: 5. In germline, CDR1 is GTSNPN, CDR2 SVGIG (reference sequence). The CDR3 length is 14 residues. The CDR3 region is CAWSRDREITEAFF. The CDR3 nucleotides are TGTGCCTGGAGTCGGGACAGGGAGATCACTGAAGCTTTCTTT.

This clone was seen a single time. This chain joins TRBV6-6 and TRBJ2-1; tentatively, D is TRBD2 (6 bases). This CDR3 has 13 amino acids. CDR1 and CDR2 (germline): MNHNY, SVGAGI (reference sequence). Trimming cost V 7 bases and J 6 bases, with 13 bases left between them. The CDR3 spells CASNPGAGNEQFF. For the CDR3, the DNA is TGTGCCAGCAACCCCGGAGCGGGCAATGAGCAGTTCTTC.

This clone was recorded only once. The V gene is TRBV7-2, the J gene TRBJ2-1; D remains unclear. Germline V gives CDR1 SGHTA, CDR2 FQGNSA. The CDR3 runs to 14 residues. Between the trimmed V and J ends, which lost 0 bases and 6 bases, there was a span of 9 bases. The CDR3 DNA is TGTGCCAGCAGCTTAGCCCCATATCGCAATGAGCAGTTCTTC. Its translation: CASSLAPYRNEQFF.

For this clone: Being one base from a much bigger clone, this may be a read error. Other DNA sequences in this specimen translate into the identical CDR3. The V and J genes are TRBV5-1 and TRBJ1-1; D ambiguous. CDR1 and CDR2 from the germline V gene are SGHRS and YFSETQ. The V end was cut by 0 bases, the J end by 2 bases, with 5 bases between. The CDR3 covers 13 residues. CDR3 sequence: CASSLEGNTEAFF. CDR3 DNA: TGCGCCAGCAGCTTGGAGGGAAACACTGAAGCTTTCTTT.

V gene TRBV2 combines with J gene TRBJ1-2; TRBD1 aligns across 10 bases. Unmatched junction bases numbered 15, after V lost 3 bases and J lost 5 bases. The CDR3 spans 18 residues. CDR1 and CDR2 from the germline V gene are SNHLY and FYNNEI. The DNA for the CDR3 is TGTGCCAGCAGTGACCCCAGAGACAGGGGGCGGCCTCGATATGGCTACACCTTC. As protein: CASSDPRDRGRPRYGYTF.

This clone showed up just once. The V call is TRBV28, the J call TRBJ1-5; TRBD1 matches 7 bases. Unmatched junction bases numbered 7, after V lost 2 bases and J lost 3 bases. Germline CDR1 reads MDHEN; CDR2 reads SYDVKM. This CDR3 has 16 amino acids. CDR3 in amino acids: CASSLPQGTNNQPQHF. CDR3 nucleotides: TGTGCCAGCAGTTTACCACAGGGGACGAACAATCAGCCCCAGCATTTT.

The chain carries TRBV11-2 and TRBJ2-5, with D unclear. V shed 0 bases and J shed 5 bases, with 13 bases lying between them. Germline V gene lookup returns CDR1 SGHAT and CDR2 FQNNGV. The CDR3 sequence is 15 residues long. The CDR3 is CASSLDSVGFETQYF. In DNA, the CDR3 is TGTGCCAGCAGCTTAGATTCCGTAGGGTTCGAGACCCAGTACTTC.

This clone appeared once. The chain joins TRBV7-2 to TRBJ2-1, with 7 bases aligning to TRBD2. J was trimmed by 6 bases and V by 1 base; bases with no gene match: 12. The length of the CDR3 is 17 residues. The germline V gene has CDR1 SGHTA and CDR2 FQGNSA. The CDR3 here is CASSLGPVGLDFNEQFF. Written as DNA, the CDR3 is TGTGCCAGCAGCTTAGGTCCGGTTGGACTAGATTTCAATGAGCAGTTCTTC. The variable domain in full, completed from reference TRBV7-2 and TRBJ2-1, reads GAGVSQSPSNKVTEKGKDVELRCDPISGHTALYWYRQSLGQGLEFLIYFQGNSAPDKSGLPSDRFSAERTGGSVSTLTIQRTQQEDSAVYLCASSLGPVGLDFNEQFFGPGTRLTVL.

The chain recombines TRBV19 with TRBJ1-5; 10 nucleotides align to TRBD1. Unmatched junction bases numbered 7, after V lost 4 bases and J lost 4 bases. The V gene's germline CDR1 is LNHDA and CDR2 SQIVND (reference sequence). The CDR3 has 16 amino acids. In DNA, the CDR3 is TGTGCCAGTAGTACCCAGGACAGGGGGAAGAATCAGCCCCAGCATTTT. Translated, it gives CASSTQDRGKNQPQHF.

V gene TRBV27 combines with J gene TRBJ2-7; the match to TRBD2 covers 8 bases. V trimming: 7 bases; J trimming: 0 bases; junction bases outside the gene matches: 5. The germline V gene encodes CDR1 MNHEY and CDR2 SMNVEV (reference sequence). The CDR3 covers 14 residues. The CDR3 region has the DNA TGTGCCAGCAAGATAGCGGGGAGCTCCTACGAGCAGTACTTC. Protein sequence: CASKIAGSSYEQYF.

The count of this clone is one. The chain joins TRBV5-6 to TRBJ1-5; 8 bases align to TRBD1. Germline loops: CDR1 SGHDT, CDR2 YYEEEE. This CDR3 contains 15 residues. Losses at the gene ends were 0 bases for V and 7 bases for J; bases not matched to a gene: 6. DNA for the CDR3: TGTGCCAGCAGCTTGGCAGGGGGCGCAGGGCAGCCCCAGCATTTT. Protein sequence: CASSLAGGAGQPQHF.

This chain links TRBV2 with TRBJ2-7; 11 bases match TRBD2. Trimming removed 6 bases from V and 5 bases from J; junction bases left unmatched: 6. The CDR3 is 14 residues long. In germline, CDR1 is SNHLY, CDR2 FYNNEI. The DNA for the CDR3 is TGTGCCAGCAGAACTAGCGGGAGCTTGGACGAGCAGTACTTC. Residues: CASRTSGSLDEQYF.

CDR3 region: CASSPTGSSYEQYF. CDR3 sequence (DNA): TGTGCCAGCAGCCCCACGGGATCTTCCTACGAGCAGTACTTC. J is TRBJ2-7 and V is TRBV13; TRBD2 might be the D (5 bases). Trimming left V 5 bases short and J 1 base short, with 12 bases between. CDR3 size: 14 residues. Germline CDR1 reads PRHDT; CDR2 reads FYEKMQ (reference sequence).

This chain uses TRBV5-1 with TRBJ1-3, with D unclear. V was clipped by 4 bases and J by 0 bases, with 14 bases between them. CDR1 and CDR2 (germline): SGHRS, YFSETQ. The CDR3 contains 16 residues. CDR3 bases: TGCGCCAGCAGCCAAACCGGGCCCCACTCTGGAAACACCATATATTTT. Encoded protein: CASSQTGPHSGNTIYF.

The V call is TRBV29-1, the J call TRBJ1-1; D remains ambiguous. The CDR3 loop spans 14 amino acids. V lost 5 bases to trimming and J lost 1 base, with 14 bases between them. The germline V gene has CDR1 SQVTM and CDR2 ANQGSEA. The CDR3 here is CSVYDRYSNTEAFF. CDR3 DNA: TGCAGCGTTTACGATAGGTACTCGAACACTGAAGCTTTCTTT.

The genes are TRBV6-6 and TRBJ1-1; D possibly corresponds to TRBD1 (5 bases). The ends were cut back, 11 bases at V and 6 bases at J, with 10 bases in the middle. This CDR3 is built from 10 residues. In germline, CDR1 is MNHNY, CDR2 SVGAGI (reference sequence). CDR3 DNA: TGTGCCGGCGGGGGACCTGAAGCTTTCTTT. Amino acids: CAGGGPEAFF.

In this sample, this clone turned up once. V usage is TRBV7-9 and J usage is TRBJ2-5, with TRBD2 matching 9 bases. The length of the CDR3 is 16 residues. Looked up from germline, CDR1 is SEHNR and CDR2 is FQNEAQ (reference sequence). V was pared by 5 bases and J by 5 bases, with 12 bases of the junction left unmatched. The CDR3 sequence is CASSPRLAGPDETQYF. The CDR3 nucleotides are TGTGCCAGCAGCCCCCGGCTAGCGGGGCCGGACGAGACCCAGTACTTC.

This chain joins TRBV7-9 and TRBJ1-5, with TRBD1 matching over 8 bases. With 4 bases clipped from V and 5 bases from J, the junction kept 10 bases outside the gene matches. Germline assignment: CDR1 SEHNR and CDR2 FQNEAQ (reference sequence). CDR3 length: 16 residues. The CDR3 is CASSSAGTGPYQPQHF. The CDR3 DNA is TGTGCCAGCAGCTCAGCGGGGACAGGACCCTATCAGCCCCAGCATTTT.

This clone was counted once. V is TRBV27 and J is TRBJ2-3, with 10 bases aligning to TRBD2. The germline V gene has CDR1 MNHEY and CDR2 SMNVEV (reference sequence). J gave up 1 base and V 1 base, and 20 bases lay outside the gene matches. This CDR3 comprises 22 residues. The CDR3 DNA reads as TGTGCCAGCAGTTTATTCGGACTCGGTTTAGCGGGAGGAAGCGGCGGCACAGATACGCAGTATTTT. Residues: CASSLFGLGLAGGSGGTDTQYF.

The chain has TRBV14 and TRBJ2-1; no clear D gene. This CDR3 comprises 13 residues. Trimming stripped 4 bases from V and 6 bases from J, with 10 bases between. Germline-derived CDR1 and CDR2 are SGHDN and FVKESK. The CDR3 loop is CASSPYRRNEQFF. CDR3 bases: TGTGCCAGCAGCCCCTACCGCCGCAATGAGCAGTTCTTC.

This chain connects TRBV28 to TRBJ1-1; D call uncertain. Germline V CDR1 and CDR2: MDHEN, SYDVKM. The V and J ends lost 8 bases and 6 bases respectively, with 10 bases between them. The CDR3 is made up of 11 amino acids. The CDR3: CASLSGPEAFF. The CDR3 DNA is TGTGCCAGCCTGTCCGGGCCTGAAGCTTTCTTT.

The chain joins TRBV2 to TRBJ2-1; D is perhaps TRBD2 (6 bases). The V end was cut by 4 bases, the J end by 5 bases, with 15 bases between. This CDR3 contains 15 residues. From germline, CDR1 is SNHLY and CDR2 FYNNEI. Here the CDR3 reads CASSVGTWSDNEQFF. The DNA of the CDR3 is TGTGCCAGCAGTGTTGGGACTTGGAGTGACAATGAGCAGTTCTTC.